What follows are 15 T cell receptor beta chains derived from one specimen sequenced in a study of T cells in women clearing cervical HPV infection (dated by TCRdb to 2016 to 2019). Library construction relied on the immunoSEQ multiplex PCR assay. Not all clones reach the TCRdb copy of this immuneACCESS table, which keeps in-frame sequences only. Checked studies attribute under half of the gap to unresolved V genes and leave the rest unexplained. The table for this sample records approximately 37,000 clones. Jointly, the top ten make up about 6% of the sample. Sequencing was done on a sample of blood buffy coat. The receptors here all came from a woman aged 18 to 75 with a cervical HPV16 infection that either progressed to CIN3+ or cleared (not recorded which).

Concerning this clone itself: The read finishes 3 residues shy of the CDR3 end, and the germline J gene is used to complete it. The chain employs TRBV19 and TRBJ1-6; TRBD1 aligns across 7 bases. CDR1 and CDR2 from the germline V gene are LNHDA and SQIVND (reference sequence). Losses at the gene ends were 8 bases for V and 8 bases for J; bases not matched to a gene: 9. The CDR3 extends over 14 amino acids. The part of the CDR3 DNA that was read is TGTGCCAGTCAAAACCACAGGGGAGATTCACCC. Translation gives CASQNHRGDSP. The whole CDR3 is CASQNHRGDSPLHF.

About this clone itself: The read falls 3 residues short of the CDR3 end, and the missing part is taken from the germline J gene. This chain uses TRBV29-1 with TRBJ2-5; 9 bases agree with TRBD1. J lost 2 bases, V lost 7 bases, and 8 bases had no gene match. The CDR3 has 14 amino acids. Germline CDR1 reads SQVTM; CDR2 reads ANQGSEA. The CDR3 loop is CSAQTGGGQETQYF. CDR3 bases read: TGCAGCGCCCAGACAGGGGGGGGTCAAGAGACC.

In regard to this clone: The CDR3 end lies 3 residues beyond the end of the read and is filled in from the germline J gene. The gene calls are TRBV5-4 and TRBJ2-2; 7 positions agree with TRBD2. CDR1 is SGHNT, CDR2 YYREEE, per germline (reference sequence). Germline trimming cut 0 bases from V and 3 bases from J; bases unmatched to any gene: 5. The CDR3 is 16 residues long. The sequenced CDR3 bases are TGTGCCAGCAGCTTGGAGGTTAGCGGGTACACCGGGGAG. It encodes CASSLEVSGYTGE. The whole CDR3 sequence reads CASSLEVSGYTGELFF. The full variable domain, its missing parts supplied by reference TRBV5-4 and TRBJ2-2, is ETGVTQSPTHLIKTRGQQVTLRCSSQSGHNTVSWYQQALGQGPQFIFQYYREEENGRGNFPPRFSGLQFPNYSSELNVNALELDDSALYLCASSLEVSGYTGELFFGEGSRLTVL.

For this clone: The read comes to an end 3 residues before the CDR3 does, leaving the germline J gene to fill in the end. The chain has TRBV5-8 and TRBJ2-2; D is tentatively TRBD1 or TRBD2 (5 bases each). This CDR3 has 14 amino acids. CDR1 is SGHTS and CDR2 is YDEGEE in the germline V gene. Here the CDR3 reads CASGLRGRNSPLFF. The CDR3 DNA, read in part, is TGTGCCAGCGGATTGAGGGGAAGGAATTCACCG.

As regards this clone: Read sequence stops 3 residues before the CDR3 end, and the germline J gene provides the missing end. The V and J genes are TRBV19 and TRBJ1-1; weak D call: TRBD1 (5 bases). Deletions cut 3 bases from V and 2 bases from J, with 7 bases between. CDR3 size: 13 residues. Germline CDR1 is LNHDA and CDR2 is SQIVND (reference sequence). The covered CDR3 bases are TGTGCCAGTAGTATGGGGGGTAACACTGAA. Protein: CASSMGGNTE. The whole CDR3 sequence is CASSMGGNTEAFF. The variable domain in full, completed from reference TRBV19 and TRBJ1-1, reads DGGITQSPKYLFRKEGQNVTLSCEQNLNHDAMYWYRQDPGQGLRLIYYSQIVNDFQKGDIAEGYSVSREKKESFPLTVTSAQKNPTAFYLCASSMGGNTEAFFGQGTRLTVV.

Of note for this clone: The read gets to within 3 residues of the CDR3 end, and the germline J gene fills in the rest. The chain couples TRBV7-8 to TRBJ2-1; 8 bases map to TRBD1. The CDR3 loop spans 15 amino acids. V shed 0 bases, J shed 8 bases, and the junction held 6 bases outside the gene matches. The germline CDR1 and CDR2 sequences are SGHVS and FQNEAQ. The CDR3 bases that were read are TGTGCCAGCAGCTTAGCCGGGACAGGTATGGATGAG. It yields the protein CASSLAGTGMDE. The whole CDR3 protein reads CASSLAGTGMDEQFF.

Note on this clone: The read ends 3 residues early relative to the CDR3; the germline J gene fills the gap. V and J are TRBV20-1 and TRBJ1-2, with 10 bases that match TRBD1. V lost 6 bases and J lost 7; bases outside the gene matches: 11. This CDR3 contains 14 residues. Looked up from germline, CDR1 is DFQATT and CDR2 is SNEGSKA (reference sequence). The part of the CDR3 DNA that was read is TGCAGTGCCCCCCGGGACAGGGGTTCAGGTGGC. As protein: CSAPRDRGSGG. The whole CDR3 reads CSAPRDRGSGGYTF.

As for this clone: From the germline J gene comes the end of the CDR3, since the read stops 3 residues before it. This chain connects TRBV28 to TRBJ2-1; 10 nucleotides match TRBD2. This CDR3 is 17 amino acids long. CDR1 is MDHEN and CDR2 is SYDVKM in the germline V gene. Trimming cost V 5 bases and J 2 bases; bases outside gene matches: 9. The sequenced CDR3 bases are TGTGCCAGCAGTACCCGGCTTCTAGCGGGAGCCTACAATGAG. Residues: CASSTRLLAGAYNE. The entire CDR3 is CASSTRLLAGAYNEQFF.

Of note for this clone: A read error may produce the germline difference seen at one junction end. The CDR3 extends 3 residues past the end of the read, so its final part is completed from the germline J gene. This chain uses TRBV4-2 with TRBJ2-7; D call uncertain. Germline V lookup: CDR1 LGHNA, CDR2 YNFKEQ. This CDR3 region has 15 residues. The CDR3 loop is CASSQDLSERYEQYF. The DNA read from the CDR3 is TGCGCCAGCAGCCAAGATCTTTCAGAACGCTACGAG.

Comment on this clone: The CDR3 goes on 3 residues after the read ends, and that part is filled in from the germline J gene. The chain recombines TRBV6-2 or TRBV6-3 with TRBJ1-2; D call uncertain. Per germline, CDR1 MNHEY and CDR2 SVGEGT. This CDR3 region has 11 residues. CDR3 DNA (partial): TGTGCCAGCAACTCAAAGAGCATG. It translates to CASNSKSM. The whole CDR3 is CASNSKSMYTF.

On this clone: Read sequence stops 3 residues before the CDR3 end, and the germline J gene provides the missing end. The rearrangement links TRBV6-2 or TRBV6-3 to TRBJ2-7; TRBD1 aligns across 7 bases. The CDR3 runs 15 residues. Germline CDR1 MNHEY, CDR2 SVGEGT. V trimming: 5 bases; J trimming: 2 bases; junction bases outside the gene matches: 9. The sequenced part of the CDR3 DNA is TGTGCCAGCAGTGACCCAGACAGGGCTACCTACGAG. Translated: CASSDPDRATYE. The entire CDR3 protein is CASSDPDRATYEQYF.

A remark on this clone: Read sequence stops 3 residues before the CDR3 end, and the germline J gene provides the missing end. The chain joins TRBV11-3 to TRBJ2-7; 7 nucleotides match TRBD1. The CDR3 runs to 12 residues. The trim removed 4 bases at V and 3 bases at J, leaving 0 bases unmatched. The V gene's germline CDR1 is SGHNT and CDR2 YENEEA. The sequenced CDR3 bases are TGTGCCAGCAGCTGGACAGGCTACGAG. It yields the protein CASSWTGYE. The CDR3 in full is CASSWTGYEQYF.

In the case of this clone: The read comes to an end 3 residues before the CDR3 does, leaving the germline J gene to fill in the end. The chain has TRBV19 and TRBJ1-1; D possibly corresponds to TRBD1 (6 bases). The germline CDR1 and CDR2 sequences are LNHDA and SQIVND (reference sequence). This CDR3 has 13 residues. V was cut by 7 bases and J by 0 bases, with 9 bases left in between. Here the CDR3 reads CASMDRVNTEAFF. Partial CDR3 DNA: TGTGCCAGTATGGACAGAGTGAACACTGAA.

On this clone itself: The read gets to within 3 residues of the CDR3 end, and the germline J gene fills in the rest. This chain joins TRBV5-1 and TRBJ2-3; D gene ambiguous. Looked up from germline, CDR1 is SGHRS and CDR2 is YFSETQ. CDR3 length: 15 amino acids. The sequenced part of the CDR3 DNA is TGCGCCAGGAGTCTCGAACTTTATAGCAATCAGCCG. The encoded protein is CARSLELYSNQP. The whole CDR3 sequence reads CARSLELYSNQPQYF.

Details on this clone: The read terminates 3 residues ahead of where the CDR3 ends, so the germline J gene completes it. The chain is built from TRBV19 and TRBJ2-3, with TRBD2 matching over 13 bases. The CDR3 is 16 amino acids. Trimming took 5 bases from V and 6 from J; bases not matched to a gene: 8. In germline, CDR1 is LNHDA, CDR2 SQIVND (reference sequence). The CDR3 DNA, read in part, is TGTGCCAGTAGTGCCCGTTGGACTAGCGGGAGTGATACG. It codes for CASSARWTSGSDT. Given in full, the CDR3 is CASSARWTSGSDTQYF. Full variable domain (remainder filled in from reference TRBV19 and TRBJ2-3): DGGITQSPKYLFRKEGQNVTLSCEQNLNHDAMYWYRQDPGQGLRLIYYSQIVNDFQKGDIAEGYSVSREKKESFPLTVTSAQKNPTAFYLCASSARWTSGSDTQYFGPGTRLTVL.